This entry describes one T cell receptor (beta chain). The V and J ends lost 2 bases and 6 bases, in that order; junction bases with no gene match: 4. The CDR3 runs to 14 residues. Germline V gives CDR1 MNHNS, CDR2 SASEGT. The data were taken from a study of metastatic and nonmetastatic thyroid tumors. With MiXCR, TCRdb called clones anew from the PCR reads. This sample has fewer than 40,000 clones, with about 30% found just once. No patient received treatment before thyroid surgery. Sequencing was carried out using blood. The clonotype originates from a female donor with papillary thyroid cancer or a benign thyroid nodule (not recorded which). Some clones in this sample may be carry-over from other donors' samples. The V call is TRBV6-1, the J call TRBJ2-1; 7 positions agree with TRBD2. The CDR3, as DNA: TGTGCCAGCAGTGAATGGGCGGGAGTCAATGAGCAGTTCTTC. Its translation is CASSEWAGVNEQFF.